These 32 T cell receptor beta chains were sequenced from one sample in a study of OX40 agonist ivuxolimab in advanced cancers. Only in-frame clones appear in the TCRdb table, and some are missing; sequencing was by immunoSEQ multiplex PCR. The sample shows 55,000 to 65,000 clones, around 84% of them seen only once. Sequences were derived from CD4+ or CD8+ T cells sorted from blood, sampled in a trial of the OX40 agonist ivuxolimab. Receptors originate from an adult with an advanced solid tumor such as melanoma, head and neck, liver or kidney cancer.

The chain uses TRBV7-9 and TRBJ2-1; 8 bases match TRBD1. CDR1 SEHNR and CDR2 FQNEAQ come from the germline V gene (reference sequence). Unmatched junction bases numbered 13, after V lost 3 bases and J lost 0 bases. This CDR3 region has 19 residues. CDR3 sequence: CASSFTFRDRPSSYNEQFF. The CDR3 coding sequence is TGTGCCAGCAGCTTTACCTTTCGGGACAGGCCTAGCTCCTACAATGAGCAGTTCTTC. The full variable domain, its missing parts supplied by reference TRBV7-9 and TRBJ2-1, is DTGVSQNPRHKITKRGQNVTFRCDPISEHNRLYWYRQTLGQGPEFLTYFQNEAQLEKSRLLSDRFSAERPKGSFSTLEIQRTEQGDSAMYLCASSFTFRDRPSSYNEQFFGPGTRLTVL.

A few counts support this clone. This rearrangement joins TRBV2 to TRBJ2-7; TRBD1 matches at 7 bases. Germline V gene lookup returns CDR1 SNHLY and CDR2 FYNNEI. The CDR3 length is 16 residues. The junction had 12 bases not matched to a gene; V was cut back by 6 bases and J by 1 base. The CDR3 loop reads CASSVAQGRPSYEQYF. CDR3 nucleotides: TGTGCCAGCAGCGTAGCACAGGGGCGACCTTCCTACGAGCAGTACTTC.

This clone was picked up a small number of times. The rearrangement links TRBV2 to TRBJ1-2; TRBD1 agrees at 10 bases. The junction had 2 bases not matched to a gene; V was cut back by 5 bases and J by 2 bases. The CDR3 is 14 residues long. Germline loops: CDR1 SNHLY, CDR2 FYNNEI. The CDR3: CASSRQGANYGYTF. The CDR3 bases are TGTGCCAGCAGTCGACAGGGGGCCAACTATGGCTACACCTTC.

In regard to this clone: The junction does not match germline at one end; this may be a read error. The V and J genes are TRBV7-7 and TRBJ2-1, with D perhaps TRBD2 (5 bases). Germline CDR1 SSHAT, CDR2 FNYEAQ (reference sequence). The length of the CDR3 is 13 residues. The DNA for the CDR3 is TGTGCTAGCAGCTTGGACTCATACAATGAGCAGTTCTTC. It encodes CASSLDSYNEQFF.

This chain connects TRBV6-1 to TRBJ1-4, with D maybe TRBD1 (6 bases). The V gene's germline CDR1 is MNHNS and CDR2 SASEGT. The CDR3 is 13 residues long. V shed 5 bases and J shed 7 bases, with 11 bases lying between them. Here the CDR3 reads CASSNRETEKLFF. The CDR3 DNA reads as TGTGCCAGCAGTAACAGGGAAACTGAAAAACTGTTTTTT.

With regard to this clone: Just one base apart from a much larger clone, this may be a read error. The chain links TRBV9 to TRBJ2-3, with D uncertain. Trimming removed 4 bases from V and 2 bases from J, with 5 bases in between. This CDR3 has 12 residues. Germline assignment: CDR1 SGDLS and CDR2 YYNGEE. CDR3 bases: TGTGCCAGCAGCTCTTACACAGATACGCAGTATTTT. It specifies CASSSYTDTQYF.

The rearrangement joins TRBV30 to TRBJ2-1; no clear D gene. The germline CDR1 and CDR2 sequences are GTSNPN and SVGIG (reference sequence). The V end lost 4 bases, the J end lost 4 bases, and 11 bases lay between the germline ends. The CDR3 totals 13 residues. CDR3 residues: CAWNPGGYNEQFF. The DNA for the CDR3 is TGTGCCTGGAACCCGGGTGGGTACAATGAGCAGTTCTTC.

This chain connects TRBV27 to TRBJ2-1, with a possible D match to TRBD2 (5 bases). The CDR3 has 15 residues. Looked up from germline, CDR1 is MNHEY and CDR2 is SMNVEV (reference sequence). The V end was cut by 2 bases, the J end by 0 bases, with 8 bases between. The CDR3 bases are TGTGCCAGCAGTTTAGGTGGACTCTCCTACAATGAGCAGTTCTTC. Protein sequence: CASSLGGLSYNEQFF.

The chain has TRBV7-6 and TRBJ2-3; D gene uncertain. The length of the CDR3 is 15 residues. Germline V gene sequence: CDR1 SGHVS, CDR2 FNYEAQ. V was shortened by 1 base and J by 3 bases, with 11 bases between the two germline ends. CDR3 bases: TGTGCCAGCAGCTTAGGACCCCTAGAGACAGATACGCAGTATTTT. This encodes CASSLGPLETDTQYF.

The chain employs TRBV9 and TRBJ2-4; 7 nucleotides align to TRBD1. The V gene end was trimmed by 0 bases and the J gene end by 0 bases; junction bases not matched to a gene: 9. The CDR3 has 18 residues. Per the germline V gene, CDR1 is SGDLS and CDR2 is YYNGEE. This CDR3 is CASSVDGGQTLAKNIQYF. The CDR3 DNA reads TGTGCCAGCAGCGTAGATGGGGGACAGACCCTAGCCAAAAACATTCAGTACTTC.

The CDR3: CASSVDDRALRLFF. In DNA, the CDR3 is TGTGCCAGCAGCGTAGACGACAGGGCTCTCAGGCTGTTTTTT. The chain carries TRBV9 and TRBJ1-4; 7 bases align to TRBD1. Germline-derived CDR1 and CDR2 are SGDLS and YYNGEE. Losses at the gene ends were 0 bases for V and 14 bases for J; bases not matched to a gene: 10. The CDR3 is 14 residues long.

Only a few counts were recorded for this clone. CDR3 sequence reads: CASSLSTDTQYF. DNA for the CDR3: TGCGCCAGCAGCTTGAGTACAGATACGCAGTATTTT. The chain carries TRBV5-1 and TRBJ2-3; no reliable D call. The CDR3 spans 12 residues. The germline V gene encodes CDR1 SGHRS and CDR2 YFSETQ. V was cut by 1 base and J by 3 bases, with 3 bases left in between.

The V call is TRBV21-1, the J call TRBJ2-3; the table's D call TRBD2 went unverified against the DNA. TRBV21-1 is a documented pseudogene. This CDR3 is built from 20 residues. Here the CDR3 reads CASIPRASGPTLTSTDTQYF. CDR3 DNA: TGTGCCAGCATCCCCAGGGCTAGCGGACCAACCTTGACTAGCACAGATACGCAGTATTTT.

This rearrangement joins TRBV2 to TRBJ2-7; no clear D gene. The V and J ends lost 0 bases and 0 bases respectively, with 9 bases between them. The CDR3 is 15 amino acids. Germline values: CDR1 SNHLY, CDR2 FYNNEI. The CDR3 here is CASSEALQVSYEQYF. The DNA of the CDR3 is TGTGCCAGCAGTGAAGCGCTCCAGGTCTCCTACGAGCAGTACTTC. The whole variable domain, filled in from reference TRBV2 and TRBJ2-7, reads EPEVTQTPSHQVTQMGQEVILRCVPISNHLYFYWYRQILGQKVEFLVSFYNNEISEKSEIFDDQFSVERPDGSNFTLKIRSTKLEDSAMYFCASSEALQVSYEQYFGPGTRLTVT.

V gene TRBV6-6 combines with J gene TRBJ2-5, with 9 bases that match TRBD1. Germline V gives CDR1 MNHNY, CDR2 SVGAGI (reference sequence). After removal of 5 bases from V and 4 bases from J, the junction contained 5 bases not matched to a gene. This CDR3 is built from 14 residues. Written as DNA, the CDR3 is TGTGCCAGCAGTCACAACAGGGGGCGAGAGACCCAGTACTTC. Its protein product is CASSHNRGRETQYF.

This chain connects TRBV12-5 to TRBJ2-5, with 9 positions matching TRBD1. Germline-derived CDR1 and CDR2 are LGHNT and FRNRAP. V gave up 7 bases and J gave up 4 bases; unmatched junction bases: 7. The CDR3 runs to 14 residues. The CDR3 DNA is TGTGCTAGTGTTCCCGGGACAGGGACAGAGACCCAGTACTTC. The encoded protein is CASVPGTGTETQYF.

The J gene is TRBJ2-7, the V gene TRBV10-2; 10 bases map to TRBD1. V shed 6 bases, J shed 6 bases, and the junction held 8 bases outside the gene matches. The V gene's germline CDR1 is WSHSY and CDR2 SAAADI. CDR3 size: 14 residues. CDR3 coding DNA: TGCGCCAGCAGGACCGGGACAGGGGTCCTCGAGCAGTACTTC. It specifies CASRTGTGVLEQYF.

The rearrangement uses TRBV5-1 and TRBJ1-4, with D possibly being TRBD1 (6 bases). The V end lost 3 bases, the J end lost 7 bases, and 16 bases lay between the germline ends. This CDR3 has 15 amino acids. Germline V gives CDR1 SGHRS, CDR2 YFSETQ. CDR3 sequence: CASSSWGGSSEKLFF. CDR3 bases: TGCGCCAGCAGCTCATGGGGGGGCTCTAGTGAAAAACTGTTTTTT.

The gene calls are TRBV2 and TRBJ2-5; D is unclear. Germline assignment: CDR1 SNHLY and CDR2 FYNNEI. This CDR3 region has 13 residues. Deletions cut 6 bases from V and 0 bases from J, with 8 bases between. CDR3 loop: CASSGSYQETQYF. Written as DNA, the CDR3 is TGTGCCAGCAGCGGCAGCTACCAAGAGACCCAGTACTTC.

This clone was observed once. The CDR3 loop is CASSFDRGLNYGYTF. DNA of the CDR3: TGCGCCAGCAGCTTCGACAGGGGGCTTAACTATGGCTACACCTTC. This chain connects TRBV5-1 to TRBJ1-2, with 10 bases matching TRBD1. Per germline, CDR1 SGHRS and CDR2 YFSETQ. CDR3 length equals 15 residues. Trimming at V came to 2 bases and at J to 1 base, leaving 2 bases not matched to a gene.

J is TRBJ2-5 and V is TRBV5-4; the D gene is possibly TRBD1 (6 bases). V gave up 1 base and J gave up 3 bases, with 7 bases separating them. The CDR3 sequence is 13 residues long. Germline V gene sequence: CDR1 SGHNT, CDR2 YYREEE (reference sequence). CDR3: CASSLTGKETQYF. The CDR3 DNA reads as TGTGCCAGCAGCTTGACAGGGAAAGAGACCCAGTACTTC.

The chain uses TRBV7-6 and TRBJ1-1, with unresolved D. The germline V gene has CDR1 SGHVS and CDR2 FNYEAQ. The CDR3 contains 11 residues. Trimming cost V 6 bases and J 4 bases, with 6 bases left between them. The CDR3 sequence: CASRKGTEAFF. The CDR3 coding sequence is TGTGCCAGCAGGAAAGGCACTGAAGCTTTCTTT.

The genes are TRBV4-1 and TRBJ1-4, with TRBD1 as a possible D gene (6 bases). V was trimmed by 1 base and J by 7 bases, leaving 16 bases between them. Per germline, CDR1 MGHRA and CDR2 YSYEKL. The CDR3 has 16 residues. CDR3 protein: CASSQGSGGAGEKLFF. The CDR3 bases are TGCGCCAGCAGCCAAGGTTCGGGGGGGGCGGGTGAAAAACTGTTTTTT.

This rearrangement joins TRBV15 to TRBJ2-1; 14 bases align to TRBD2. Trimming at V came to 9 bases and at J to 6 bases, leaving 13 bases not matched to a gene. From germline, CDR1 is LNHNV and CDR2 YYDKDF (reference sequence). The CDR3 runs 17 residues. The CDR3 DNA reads TGTGCCACTCTCAGAGTGGGGACTAGCGGGAGCTCCAATGAGCAGTTCTTC. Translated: CATLRVGTSGSSNEQFF.

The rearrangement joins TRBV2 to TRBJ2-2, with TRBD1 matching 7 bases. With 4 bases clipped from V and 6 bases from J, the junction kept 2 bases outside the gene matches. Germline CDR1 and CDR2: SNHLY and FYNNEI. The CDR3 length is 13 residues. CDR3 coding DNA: TGTGCCAGCAGTGTACAGGGGTCCGGGGAGCTGTTTTTT. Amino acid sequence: CASSVQGSGELFF. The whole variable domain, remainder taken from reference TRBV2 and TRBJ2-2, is EPEVTQTPSHQVTQMGQEVILRCVPISNHLYFYWYRQILGQKVEFLVSFYNNEISEKSEIFDDQFSVERPDGSNFTLKIRSTKLEDSAMYFCASSVQGSGELFFGEGSRLTVL.

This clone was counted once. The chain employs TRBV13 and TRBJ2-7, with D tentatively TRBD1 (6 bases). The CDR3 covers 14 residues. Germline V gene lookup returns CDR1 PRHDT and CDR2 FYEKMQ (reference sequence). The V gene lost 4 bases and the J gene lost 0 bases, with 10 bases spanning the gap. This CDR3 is CASSYRDTSYEQYF. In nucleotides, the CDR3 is TGTGCCAGCAGCTACCGGGACACCTCCTACGAGCAGTACTTC.

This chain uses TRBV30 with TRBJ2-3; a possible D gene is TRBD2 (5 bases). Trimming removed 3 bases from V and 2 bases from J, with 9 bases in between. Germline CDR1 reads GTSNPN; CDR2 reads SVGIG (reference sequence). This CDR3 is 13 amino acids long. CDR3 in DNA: TGTGCCTGGAGGGACGGGAACACAGATACGCAGTATTTT. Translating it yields CAWRDGNTDTQYF.

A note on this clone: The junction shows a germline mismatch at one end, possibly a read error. The CDR3 protein is CATRRGFTYEQYF. The CDR3 DNA is TGCGCCACCCGCAGGGGGTTCACCTACGAGCAGTACTTC. The chain is built from TRBV6-5 and TRBJ2-7; 7 nucleotides align to TRBD1. This CDR3 is 13 amino acids long. Germline V CDR1 and CDR2: MNHEY, SVGAGI.

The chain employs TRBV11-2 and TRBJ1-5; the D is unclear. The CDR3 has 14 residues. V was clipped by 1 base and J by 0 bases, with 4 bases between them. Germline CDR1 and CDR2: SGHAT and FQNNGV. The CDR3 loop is CASSLGSSNQPQHF. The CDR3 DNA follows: TGTGCCAGCAGCTTAGGAAGTAGCAATCAGCCCCAGCATTTT.

In nucleotides, the CDR3 is TGCGCCAGCAGCTGGAGCGGGGGGGCCTTAGAGACCCAGTACTTC. This encodes CASSWSGGALETQYF. The chain is built from TRBV5-1 and TRBJ2-5, with 10 bases fitting TRBD2. The ends lost 3 bases at V and 4 bases at J; junction bases unmatched: 6. Germline CDR1 SGHRS, CDR2 YFSETQ. The CDR3 totals 15 residues.

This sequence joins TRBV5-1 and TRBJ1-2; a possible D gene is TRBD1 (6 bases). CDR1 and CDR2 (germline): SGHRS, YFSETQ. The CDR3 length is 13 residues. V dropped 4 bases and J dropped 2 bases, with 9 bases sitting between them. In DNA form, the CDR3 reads TGCGCCAGCAGCCTCCAGGGGAACTATGGCTACACCTTC. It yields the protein CASSLQGNYGYTF.

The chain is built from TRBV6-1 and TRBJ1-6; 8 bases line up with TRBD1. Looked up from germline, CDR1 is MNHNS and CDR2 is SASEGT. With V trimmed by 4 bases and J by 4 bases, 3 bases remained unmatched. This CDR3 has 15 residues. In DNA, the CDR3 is TGTGCCAGCAGTGGTAGGACAGGGTATAATTCACCCCTCCACTTT. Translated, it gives CASSGRTGYNSPLHF.